The clone carrying this T cell receptor beta chain turned up a few times. Its matching antigen is unknown. TCRdb passed the 5' RACE reads through MiXCR, listing each CDR3 protein once. This sample carries a few hundred thousand distinct CDR3 sequences, about 24% of them seen once, and the ten largest clones take about 0.6%. Germline-derived CDR1 and CDR2 are MNHEY and SVGAGI. This CDR3 has 13 amino acids. V was clipped by 4 bases and J by 6 bases; unmatched bases: 4. This entry belongs to a study of CD8 T cells in ankylosing spondylitis. Study-wide points: A motif in TCR beta, a set of 8 or 9 highly homologous variants, appeared characteristic of ankylosing spondylitis blood. Clones tied to disease were said to be significantly enriched in matched ankylosing spondylitis synovial fluid.

The J gene is TRBJ2-7, the V gene TRBV6-5; TRBD1 aligns across 9 bases. Sequenced sample: blood, either unsorted or a sorted T cell fraction (not recorded which). This sequence was found in a male donor with ankylosing spondylitis or in good health (not recorded which). The DNA for the CDR3 is TGTGCCAGCAGTTGGGGACAGGGTGCCGAGCAGTACTTC. Protein sequence: CASSWGQGAEQYF.